Presented here are 5 T cell receptor beta chains from one specimen sequenced in a study of CD8+ T cells in alopecia areata (dated by TCRdb to 2016 to 2018). This sample's treatment or condition label indicates: oral pan-JAK inhibitor, 5-10 mg twice daily. The library was prepared using the immunoSEQ multiplex PCR assay. RNA was extracted from all samples and reverse transcribed into cDNA, which served as template for TCR sequencing. TCRdb's version of the immuneACCESS table is confined to in-frame rearrangements and falls short of the full clone set. An unresolved V gene accounts for under half of the shortfall where checked; the remainder is of unknown origin. In all, the sample holds roughly 200,000 clones, and under 40% of those were seen once. The biggest ten clones account for around 0.48% of the sample. This material consisted of CD4+ T cells sorted from blood, taken between weeks 30 and 35, from a patient treated with tofacitinib. These receptors came from a human donor with alopecia areata.

The J gene is TRBJ2-7, the V gene TRBV5-1; D gene ambiguous. The germline V and J ends were trimmed by 7 bases and 2 bases, with 16 bases remaining between them. Germline CDR1 and CDR2: SGHRS and YFSETQ. The CDR3 spans 14 residues. CDR3 DNA sequence: TGCGCCAGCCGCCCGGCCCCTGAAGCCTACGAGCAGTACTTC. Encoded protein: CASRPAPEAYEQYF.

The gene calls are TRBV2 and TRBJ2-1; 13 nucleotides line up with TRBD2. V lost 6 bases to trimming and J lost 8 bases; unmatched junction nucleotides: 10. Germline CDR1 and CDR2: SNHLY and FYNNEI. The CDR3 spans 16 residues. The CDR3 is CASRGRLAGGFDEQFF. For the CDR3, the DNA is TGTGCCAGCAGGGGCAGACTAGCGGGGGGCTTCGATGAGCAGTTCTTC.

This clone occurred once. The chain links TRBV27 to TRBJ2-7; 9 bases align to TRBD2. The length of the CDR3 is 16 residues. Germline V gives CDR1 MNHEY, CDR2 SMNVEV (reference sequence). The trim removed 5 bases at V and 3 bases at J, leaving 11 bases unmatched. DNA for the CDR3: TGTGCCAGCAGTGAGAAGGGACTAGCCAACTACTACGAGCAGTACTTC. Protein: CASSEKGLANYYEQYF.

This clone was seen repeatedly, ten times or more. V is TRBV29-1 and J is TRBJ2-1; D may be TRBD2 (5 bases). This CDR3 is 15 amino acids long. CDR1 and CDR2 (germline): SQVTM, ANQGSEA. The V end lost 1 base, the J end lost 6 bases, and 16 bases lay between the germline ends. The CDR3 sequence is CSVEAPRRRTNEQFF. In DNA, the CDR3 is TGCAGCGTTGAAGCCCCACGGAGGAGGACCAATGAGCAGTTCTTC.

This clone showed up just a few times. The rearrangement links TRBV27 to TRBJ1-2, with D perhaps TRBD1 (6 bases). The V end was cut by 5 bases, the J end by 2 bases, with 9 bases between. The CDR3 contains 13 residues. CDR1 is MNHEY, CDR2 SMNVEV, per germline (reference sequence). As DNA, the CDR3 is TGTGCCAGCAGTCGCGGACAGAACTATGGCTACACCTTC. It encodes CASSRGQNYGYTF.